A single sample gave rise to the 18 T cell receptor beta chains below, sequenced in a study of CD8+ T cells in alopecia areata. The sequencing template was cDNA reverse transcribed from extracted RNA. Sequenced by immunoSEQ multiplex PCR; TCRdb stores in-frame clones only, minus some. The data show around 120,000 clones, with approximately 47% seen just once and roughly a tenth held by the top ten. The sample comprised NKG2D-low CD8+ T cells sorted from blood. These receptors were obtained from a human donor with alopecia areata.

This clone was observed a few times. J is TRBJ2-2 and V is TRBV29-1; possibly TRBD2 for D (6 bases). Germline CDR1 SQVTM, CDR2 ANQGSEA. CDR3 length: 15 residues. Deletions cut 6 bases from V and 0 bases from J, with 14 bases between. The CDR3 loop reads CSVHRAGSNTGELFF. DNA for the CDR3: TGCAGCGTCCACCGGGCGGGATCGAACACCGGGGAGCTGTTTTTT.

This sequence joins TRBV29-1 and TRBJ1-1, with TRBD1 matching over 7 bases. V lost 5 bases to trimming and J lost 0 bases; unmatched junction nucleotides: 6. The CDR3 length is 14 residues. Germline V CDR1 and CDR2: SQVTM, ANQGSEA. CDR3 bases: TGCAGCGTTCGGCAGGGGGGGATGAACACTGAAGCTTTCTTT. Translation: CSVRQGGMNTEAFF.

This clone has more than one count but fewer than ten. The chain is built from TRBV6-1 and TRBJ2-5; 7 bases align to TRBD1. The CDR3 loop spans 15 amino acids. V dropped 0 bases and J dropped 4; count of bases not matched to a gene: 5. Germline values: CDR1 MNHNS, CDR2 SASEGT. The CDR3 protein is CASSEATGAAETQYF. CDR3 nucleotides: TGTGCCAGCAGTGAAGCTACAGGGGCGGCAGAGACCCAGTACTTC.

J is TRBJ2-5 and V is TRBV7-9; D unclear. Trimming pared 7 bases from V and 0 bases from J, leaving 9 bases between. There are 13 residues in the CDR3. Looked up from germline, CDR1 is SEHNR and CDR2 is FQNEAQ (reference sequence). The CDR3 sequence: CASTWVDQETQYF. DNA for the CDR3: TGTGCCAGCACCTGGGTCGACCAAGAGACCCAGTACTTC.

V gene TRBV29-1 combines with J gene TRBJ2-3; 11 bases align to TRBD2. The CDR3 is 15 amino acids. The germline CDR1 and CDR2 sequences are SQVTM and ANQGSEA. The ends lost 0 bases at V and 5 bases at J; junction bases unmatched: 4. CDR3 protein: CSVEELAGDIDTQYF. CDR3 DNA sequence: TGCAGCGTTGAAGAACTAGCGGGAGATATAGATACGCAGTATTTT.

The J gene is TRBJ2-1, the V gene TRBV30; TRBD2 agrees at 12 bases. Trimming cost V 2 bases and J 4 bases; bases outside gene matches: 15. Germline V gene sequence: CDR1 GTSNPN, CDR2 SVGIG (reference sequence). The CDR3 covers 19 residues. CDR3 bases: TGTGCCTGGAGTCCTCCGGGACTAGCGGGCCCGGGGTGGTACAATGAGCAGTTCTTC. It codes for CAWSPPGLAGPGWYNEQFF.

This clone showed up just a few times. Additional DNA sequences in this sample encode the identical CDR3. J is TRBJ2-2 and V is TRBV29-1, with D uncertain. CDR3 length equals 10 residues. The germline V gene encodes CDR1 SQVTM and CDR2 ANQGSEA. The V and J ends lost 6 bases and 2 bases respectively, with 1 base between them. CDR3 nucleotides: TGCAGCGTAAACACCGGGGAGCTGTTTTTT. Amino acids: CSVNTGELFF.

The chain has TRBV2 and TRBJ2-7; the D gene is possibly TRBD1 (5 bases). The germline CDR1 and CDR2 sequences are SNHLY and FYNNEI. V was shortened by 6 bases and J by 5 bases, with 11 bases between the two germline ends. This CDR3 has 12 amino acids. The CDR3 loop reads CASRGALDEQYF. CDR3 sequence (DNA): TGTGCCAGCAGAGGGGCTCTGGACGAGCAGTACTTC.

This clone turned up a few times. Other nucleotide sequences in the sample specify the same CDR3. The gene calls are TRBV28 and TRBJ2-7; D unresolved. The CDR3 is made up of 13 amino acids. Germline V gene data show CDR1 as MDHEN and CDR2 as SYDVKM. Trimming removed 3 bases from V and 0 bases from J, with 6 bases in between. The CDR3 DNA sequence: TGTGCCAGCAGTTTTGGAAGCTCCTACGAGCAGTACTTC. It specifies CASSFGSSYEQYF.

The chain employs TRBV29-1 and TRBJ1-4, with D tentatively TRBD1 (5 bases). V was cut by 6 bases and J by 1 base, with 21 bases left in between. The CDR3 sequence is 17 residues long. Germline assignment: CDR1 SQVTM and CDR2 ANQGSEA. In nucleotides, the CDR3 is TGCAGCGTCGCCGGGACTTCATCCGCGGGAACTAATGAAAAACTGTTTTTT. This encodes CSVAGTSSAGTNEKLFF.

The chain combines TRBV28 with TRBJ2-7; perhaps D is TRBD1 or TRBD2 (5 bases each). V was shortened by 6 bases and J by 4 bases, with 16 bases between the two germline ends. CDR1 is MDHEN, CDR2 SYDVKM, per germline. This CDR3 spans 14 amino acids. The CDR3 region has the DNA TGTGCCAGCAGCCAAGCTGGGGGAATGTACGAGCAGTACTTC. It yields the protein CASSQAGGMYEQYF.

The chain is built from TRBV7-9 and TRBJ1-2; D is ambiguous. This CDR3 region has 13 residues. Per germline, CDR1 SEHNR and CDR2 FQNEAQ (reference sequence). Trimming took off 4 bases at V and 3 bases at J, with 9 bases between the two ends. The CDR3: CASSSEGYYGYTF. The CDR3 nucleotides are TGTGCCAGCAGCTCTGAGGGCTACTATGGCTACACCTTC.

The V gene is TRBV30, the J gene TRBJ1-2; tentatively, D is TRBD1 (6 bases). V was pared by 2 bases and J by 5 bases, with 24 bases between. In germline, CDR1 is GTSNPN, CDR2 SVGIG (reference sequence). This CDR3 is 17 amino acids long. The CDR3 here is CAWSRITGRAQVYGYTF. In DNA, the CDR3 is TGTGCCTGGAGTAGGATTACAGGGCGAGCACAAGTGTATGGCTACACCTTC.

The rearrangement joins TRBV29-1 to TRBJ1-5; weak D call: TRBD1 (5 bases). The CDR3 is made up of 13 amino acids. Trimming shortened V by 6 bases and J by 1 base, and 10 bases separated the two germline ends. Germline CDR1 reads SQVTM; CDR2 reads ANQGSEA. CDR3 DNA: TGCAGCGTGCAACAGGACAGCAATCAGCCCCAGCATTTT. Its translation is CSVQQDSNQPQHF.

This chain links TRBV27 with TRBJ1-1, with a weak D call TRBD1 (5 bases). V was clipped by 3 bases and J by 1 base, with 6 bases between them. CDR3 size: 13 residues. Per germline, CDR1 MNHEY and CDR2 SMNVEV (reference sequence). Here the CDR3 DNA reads TGTGCCAGCAGTTTTACAGGGAACACTGAAGCTTTCTTT. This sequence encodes CASSFTGNTEAFF.

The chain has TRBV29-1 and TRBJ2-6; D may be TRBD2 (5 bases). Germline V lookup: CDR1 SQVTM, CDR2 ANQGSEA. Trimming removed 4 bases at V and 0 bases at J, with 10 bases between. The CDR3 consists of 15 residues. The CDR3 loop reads CSVADFLSGANVLTF. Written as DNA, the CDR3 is TGCAGCGTTGCGGACTTCCTCTCTGGGGCCAACGTCCTGACTTTC.

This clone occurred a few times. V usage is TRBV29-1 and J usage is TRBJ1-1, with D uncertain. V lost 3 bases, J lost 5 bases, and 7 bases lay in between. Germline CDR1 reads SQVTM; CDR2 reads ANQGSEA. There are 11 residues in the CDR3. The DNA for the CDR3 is TGCAGCGTTGAGGTTGGGACTGAAGCTTTCTTT. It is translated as CSVEVGTEAFF.

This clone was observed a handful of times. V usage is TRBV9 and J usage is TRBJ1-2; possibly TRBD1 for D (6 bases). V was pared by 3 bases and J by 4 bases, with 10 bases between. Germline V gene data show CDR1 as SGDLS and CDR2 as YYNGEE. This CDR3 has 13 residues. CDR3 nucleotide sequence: TGTGCCAGCAGCGCCGGACAGAGCTATGGCTACACCTTC. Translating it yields CASSAGQSYGYTF.